Below are 5 T cell receptor beta chains sequenced from a single sample in a study of T cells after yellow fever vaccination. MiXCR was run by TCRdb on the 5' RACE reads, yielding one entry per CDR3 protein. The sample has some 670,000 distinct CDR3 sequences; 12% are singletons. Specimen: PBMCs, collected on the day of the yellow fever booster vaccination. These receptor sequences come from a man aged 30 to 45 who received the YFV17D yellow fever vaccine.

This sequence joins TRBV5-1 and TRBJ2-3; D might be TRBD1 or TRBD2, each matching 5 bases. Germline CDR1 and CDR2: SGHRS and YFSETQ. The CDR3 totals 15 residues. V lost 6 bases and J 5 bases, leaving 19 bases between the germline ends. The CDR3 protein is CASTALGELGDTQYF. The CDR3 region has the DNA TGCGCCAGCACCGCATTAGGGGAGTTGGGAGATACGCAGTATTTT. The variable domain in full, with the rest retrieved from reference TRBV5-1 and TRBJ2-3, is KAGVTQTPRYLIKTRGQQVTLSCSPISGHRSVSWYQQTPGQGLQFLFEYFSETQRNKGNFPGRFSGRQFSNSRSEMNVSTLELGDSALYLCASTALGELGDTQYFGPGTRLTVL.

This chain links TRBV20-1 with TRBJ2-7; D not certain. This CDR3 contains 15 residues. Trimming shortened V by 2 bases and J by 2 bases, and 16 bases separated the two germline ends. Germline CDR1 DFQATT, CDR2 SNEGSKA (reference sequence). The DNA for the CDR3 is TGCAGTGCTAGATCCATAGGACGCTTTCCCTACGAGCAGTACTTC. Protein product: CSARSIGRFPYEQYF.

The chain has TRBV24-1 and TRBJ2-1, with D tentatively TRBD2 (5 bases). Germline V gene data show CDR1 as KGHDR and CDR2 as SFDVKD. The V gene lost 1 base and the J gene lost 7 bases, with 10 bases spanning the gap. The CDR3 is made up of 14 amino acids. Here the CDR3 DNA reads TGTGCCACCAGTGATTTAAGGACTGCGAATGAGCAGTTCTTC. Its translation: CATSDLRTANEQFF.

The sample holds a few counts of this clonotype. This chain uses TRBV6-2 or TRBV6-3 with TRBJ2-5; D gene unclear. The V end was cut by 1 base, the J end by 9 bases, with 21 bases between. CDR1 and CDR2 (germline): MNHEY, SVGEGT. CDR3 length: 16 amino acids. CDR3 amino acids: CASSYFPTPAAVAQYF. The CDR3 DNA is TGTGCCAGCAGTTACTTCCCTACTCCGGCCGCGGTGGCCCAGTACTTC.

This clonotype was detected only a few times. The rearrangement links TRBV20-1 to TRBJ2-1, with D perhaps matching TRBD2 (5 bases). V was pared by 3 bases and J by 4 bases, with 16 bases between. The germline gives CDR1 DFQATT, CDR2 SNEGSKA (reference sequence). The CDR3 is 15 amino acids. In DNA, the CDR3 is TGCAGTGCTAGGTCTAGCCCTACTCCTTACAATGAGCAGTTCTTC. Translation: CSARSSPTPYNEQFF.